Listed below are T cell receptor beta chains from one sample, sequenced in a study of blood T cell repertoires in COVID-19. Some clones are missing from TCRdb's copy, which holds only in-frame ones; the method was immunoSEQ multiplex PCR. Of about 220,000 clones in the sample, 65% to 85% are singletons; the top ten hold over 10%. The sequenced sample consisted of peripheral blood. Source of these receptors: a human donor in a cohort sampled during active COVID-19. CDR3s leave out the opening cysteine and the closing phenylalanine or tryptophan. D genes are given only for firm matches. Clone size, where shown, is once, few, many, or a class for clones that have expanded.

>TRBJ1-2|.|once|TRBV4-2
ASSPTGNIMDGYT
>TRBJ1-6|TRBD1|.|TRBV4-2
ASSQDQGANSPLH
>TRBJ1-5|TRBD1|.|TRBV6-5
ASSWDRGNQPQH
>TRBJ2-2|.|.|TRBV12-3/TRBV12-4
ASSSLAGELF
>TRBJ2-2|TRBD2|.|TRBV9
ASSVVAGGGELF
>TRBJ2-7|TRBD1|.|TRBV28
ASSTPGQGGSEQY
>TRBJ2-5|TRBD1|.|TRBV13
ASSLGQLQETQY
>TRBJ2-5|.|.|TRBV5-8
ASSLGGRETQY
>TRBJ2-7|.|few|TRBV11-1
ASSLGTTYEQY
>TRBJ1-2|.|few|TRBV7-9
ASSLDGYGYT
>TRBJ2-1|TRBD2|once|TRBV11-2
ASSLMRLAGAHNEQF
>TRBJ1-1|TRBD1|.|TRBV7-6
ASSLRDRGLSTEAF
>TRBJ2-7|.|.|TRBV20-1
SAIYSVGQY
>TRBJ2-3|.|few|TRBV3-1/TRBV3-2
ASSLARGRRD
>TRBJ2-5|TRBD1|once|TRBV5-6
ASSTKRTGGFRETQY
>TRBJ2-1|TRBD2|once|TRBV2
ASSEGAGGEQF
>TRBJ2-5|.|once|TRBV19
ASSIGALETQY
>TRBJ1-5|TRBD1|few|TRBV28
ASSFHRGPNQPQH
>TRBJ1-2|.|.|TRBV29-1
SGGGAPNYGYT
>TRBJ2-2|.|.|TRBV27
ASSFSASSTLQSGELF
>TRBJ1-6|TRBD1|.|TRBV11-2
ASSLVLGGTGGGSPLH
>TRBJ2-1|.|.|TRBV4-2
ASSYNVGRYNEQF
>TRBJ1-1|TRBD1|.|TRBV5-1
ASGTGSTEAF
>TRBJ2-7|TRBD1|.|TRBV11-3
ASSLAPPGQGKDEQY
>TRBJ2-7|.|.|TRBV6-5
ANGRDTYEQY
>TRBJ1-4|TRBD1|many|TRBV18
ASSTGARNEKLF
>TRBJ1-3|.|.|TRBV28
ASSLIGDIDGNTIY
>TRBJ1-2|TRBD1|.|TRBV12-5
ASAEQGAIGYT
>TRBJ1-2|.|.|TRBV7-9
ASSLGARANYGYT
>TRBJ2-7|TRBD1|.|TRBV3-1/TRBV3-2
ASSQDLRTGSSYEQY
>TRBJ2-7|TRBD1|.|TRBV7-9
ASSSVRDRTYEQY
>TRBJ1-1|.|.|TRBV6-4
ASSEARNTEAF
>TRBJ2-3|TRBD1|.|TRBV5-4
ASSVYGTGLGTQY
>TRBJ2-7|.|.|TRBV2
ASSRLASSYEQY
>TRBJ2-3|TRBD2|.|TRBV4-2
ASSQDLAGGIDTQY
>TRBJ2-7|.|.|TRBV7-2
ASSLAGTASYEQY
>TRBJ1-1|TRBD1|.|TRBV7-9
ASRRDSGTEAF